The 2 T cell receptor beta chains listed next were all sequenced from one sample in a study of Ad26.COV2.S vaccination and SARS-CoV-2 variants (dated by TCRdb to the early 2020s). The sample's treatment or condition, from its label and the paper: about 20 received Ad26.COV2.S at low or high dose, single or two shots; several received placebo; per-sample allocation not given. Repertoires of vaccine and placebo recipients were sequenced from samples taken on day 63 after the first injection. To prepare the library, the immunoSEQ multiplex PCR assay was applied. TCRdb obtained this table from immuneACCESS and retained in-frame rearrangements with V and J assigned. These tables miss some clones; where compared with another copy, unresolved V genes account for less than half of the shortfall, and the remainder is unexplained. The sample yields about 680,000 clones; approximately 88% were counted once. Clones ranked in the top ten supply over 1.3% of the sample.

This sample comprised peripheral blood, obtained in a trial of Ad26.COV2.S vaccine versus placebo. The receptor set was obtained from a person between 18 and 59 years old who received the Ad26.COV2.S COVID-19 vaccine or a placebo.

The chain joins TRBV4-2 to TRBJ1-5; a weak D match, TRBD1 (5 bases). The CDR3 length is 16 residues. Germline V gene data show CDR1 as LGHNA and CDR2 as YNFKEQ. V lost 3 bases and J lost 3, with 15 bases in between. The chain's CDR3 is CASSHMPGTNNQPQHF. The CDR3 bases are TGTGCCAGCAGCCACATGCCGGGGACGAACAATCAGCCCCAGCATTTT.

V usage is TRBV6-5 and J usage is TRBJ1-1; 9 bases align to TRBD1. The V segment lost 2 bases and the J segment 4 bases; nucleotides outside the gene matches: 5. The CDR3 sequence is 15 residues long. Germline V gene lookup returns CDR1 MNHEY and CDR2 SVGAGI. The CDR3 sequence is CASSYLQGATTEAFF. The CDR3 DNA sequence: TGTGCCAGCAGTTACCTACAGGGGGCGACCACTGAAGCTTTCTTT.